The rows below give T cell receptor beta chains drawn from one sample of a study of T cell responses to AZD1222 COVID-19 vaccine. Clones were read by immunoSEQ multiplex PCR, and TCRdb kept only the in-frame ones, dropping some. This sample has 85,000 to 100,000 clones, with approximately 90% found just once. The sample was peripheral blood, taken on day 0 of AZD1222 vaccination. These TCRs come from an adult in good health. Both conserved end residues are part of each CDR3. The D gene is left open where the match is weak. Only some rows state a clone size, as once, few, many or a class for expanded clones.

>TRBV4-3|17|.|.|TRBJ2-2
CASSQNFGLLNTGELFF
TGCGCCAGCAGCCAAAACTTCGGACTCCTAAACACCGGGGAGCTGTTTTTT
>TRBV25-1|14|once|.|TRBJ2-5
CASSDLRGQETQYF
TGTGCCAGCAGTGATCTCCGAGGTCAAGAGACCCAGTACTTC
>TRBV11-3|19|.|.|TRBJ1-3
CASSKPPTVNTSSGNTIYF
TGTGCCAGCAGCAAACCCCCGACAGTCAACACGAGCTCTGGAAACACCATATATTTT
>TRBV3-1/TRBV3-2|14|.|.|TRBJ1-6
CASSQLGRDSPLHF
TGTGCCAGCAGCCAACTAGGAAGGGACTCACCCCTCCACTTT
>TRBV7-3|14|.|.|TRBJ2-5
CASSLRQGQETQYF
TGTGCCAGCAGCTTAAGGCAGGGACAAGAGACCCAGTACTTC
>TRBV27|10|.|.|TRBJ1-1
CASSGTEAFF
TGTGCCAGCAGCGGCACTGAAGCTTTCTTT
>TRBV12-3/TRBV12-4|11|.|.|TRBJ2-5
CASSSRETQYF
TGTGCCAGCAGTTCCCGAGAGACCCAGTACTTC
>TRBV15|15|.|.|TRBJ1-4
CATGDRARANEKLFF
TGTGCCACCGGAGATAGGGCCCGCGCTAATGAAAAACTGTTTTTT
>TRBV10-3|12|.|.|TRBJ1-2
CAISDLGNGYTF
TGTGCCATCAGTGACCTGGGGAATGGCTACACCTTC
>TRBV10-3|15|once|.|TRBJ2-5
CAIREPTGPQETQYF
TGTGCCATCAGGGAACCAACAGGGCCCCAAGAGACCCAGTACTTC
>TRBV28|17|.|TRBD1|TRBJ1-4
CASSFLAPGTGGEKLFF
TGTGCCAGCAGTTTCCTGGCCCCCGGGACAGGGGGAGAAAAACTGTTTTTT
>TRBV7-8|16|.|.|TRBJ2-3
CASSTPRGNSADTQYF
TGTGCCAGCAGCACTCCCAGGGGAAATTCGGCAGATACGCAGTATTTT
>TRBV9|13|.|.|TRBJ2-3
CASSAHLGDTQYF
TGTGCCAGCAGCGCCCATCTGGGGGATACGCAGTATTTT
>TRBV3-1/TRBV3-2|13|.|.|TRBJ2-5
CASSQVTGGTQYF
TGTGCCAGCAGCCAAGTAACAGGAGGGACCCAGTACTTC
>TRBV2|16|.|TRBD1|TRBJ1-3
CASSPLGTGIGNTIYF
TGTGCCAGCAGTCCATTAGGGACAGGGATAGGAAACACCATATATTTT
>TRBV6-5|15|.|.|TRBJ1-4
CASSYAGARDEKLFF
TGTGCCAGCAGTTACGCGGGAGCCCGGGATGAAAAACTGTTTTTT
>TRBV5-6|16|.|TRBD1|TRBJ2-3
CASSRTGTGYTDTQYF
TGTGCCAGCAGCAGGACCGGGACAGGGTACACAGATACGCAGTATTTT
>TRBV25-1|16|.|.|TRBJ2-1
CASSSSNGDRYNEQFF
TGTGCCAGCAGTTCATCAAATGGGGACCGCTACAATGAGCAGTTCTTC
>TRBV6-4|11|.|.|TRBJ2-1
CASRWNNEQFF
TGTGCCAGCAGATGGAACAATGAGCAGTTCTTC
>TRBV5-1|15|.|TRBD1|TRBJ1-1
CASSETGQGVSEAFF
TGCGCCAGCAGCGAAACGGGACAGGGGGTTTCTGAAGCTTTCTTT
>TRBV11-1|13|once|.|TRBJ2-7
CASSRQGPGEQYF
TGTGCCAGCAGCCGCCAGGGGCCGGGCGAGCAGTACTTC
>TRBV5-1|16|.|TRBD1|TRBJ1-2
CASSDPRQGRGYGYTF
TGCGCCAGCAGCGACCCACGACAGGGGAGAGGTTATGGCTACACCTTC
>TRBV30|14|.|.|TRBJ1-6
CAWMIQGPGSPLHF
TGTGCCTGGATGATACAGGGCCCGGGTTCACCCCTCCACTTT
>TRBV5-1|16|.|TRBD1|TRBJ1-2
CASSLYPGQGNYGYTF
TGCGCCAGCAGCTTGTATCCGGGACAGGGCAACTATGGCTACACCTTC
>TRBV10-3|13|.|.|TRBJ2-1
CAISEGRTGEQFF
TGTGCCATCAGTGAGGGACGGACGGGTGAGCAGTTCTTC
>TRBV7-2|13|once|.|TRBJ2-7
CASSLAGNYEQYF
TGTGCCAGCAGCTTAGCGGGGAACTACGAGCAGTACTTC
>TRBV3-1/TRBV3-2|15|.|.|TRBJ2-7
CASSQGEGRLYEQYF
TGTGCCAGCAGCCAAGGTGAGGGGCGTCTATACGAGCAGTACTTC
>TRBV11-1|15|.|.|TRBJ2-5
CASSFSQTLQETQYF
TGTGCCAGCAGCTTCTCGCAGACACTTCAAGAGACCCAGTACTTC
>TRBV7-3|11|.|.|TRBJ2-3
CASSSANTQYF
TGTGCCAGCAGCTCGGCAAATACGCAGTATTTT